Sequencing of this T cell receptor (beta chain) was carried out in a study of blood T cell repertoires in COVID-19. Study information: Specimens from acute and convalescent COVID-19 originated in the United States, Italy and Spain.

Participant reports of clinical history set cohort assignment. Germline CDR1 reads SGHAT; CDR2 reads FQNNGV. V was pared by 5 bases and J by 8 bases, with 6 bases of the junction left unmatched. This CDR3 spans 13 amino acids. Sequenced by immunoSEQ multiplex PCR; TCRdb stores in-frame clones only, minus some. The sample shows a few hundred thousand clones, 70% to 90% of them seen only once. This clonotype was sampled from a man younger than 45 who had recovered from COVID-19. Sequencing used PBMCs or T cells enriched from blood (not recorded which). The chain couples TRBV11-2 to TRBJ2-1; TRBD1 aligns across 7 bases. The CDR3 reads CASSIRGKYEQFF. CDR3 nucleotide sequence: TGTGCCAGCAGCATCAGGGGGAAGTATGAGCAGTTCTTC.